This T cell receptor (beta chain) stems from a study of cytomegalovirus exposure and HLA in healthy donors. Study as a whole: Early released data had about 80 million unique TCRs, all coming from HLA-typed donors.

V gave up 5 bases and J gave up 5 bases; unmatched junction bases: 8. Germline CDR1 MNHEY, CDR2 SMNVEV (reference sequence). The CDR3 length is 14 residues. Primers: 60 Vbeta forward and 13 Jbeta reverse. The repertoire was sequenced with immunoSEQ multiplex PCR; TCRdb's copy has only in-frame clones and lacks some. The data hold tens of thousands of clones, with roughly 75% observed a single time. General study findings and limits: TCR beta V- and J-gene trimming was later associated with a missense DCLRE1C variant. The classifier reportedly diagnosed cytomegalovirus status with high sensitivity and specificity.

In regard to this clone: What it binds is unknown.

The origin of this receptor is a man aged 60 to 69 in good health and CMV-seropositive. Sample: PBMCs. The rearrangement uses TRBV27 and TRBJ1-2; 7 bases fit TRBD1. In DNA form, the CDR3 reads TGTGCCAGCAGTCCGGGGACAGTAAAATATGGCTACACCTTC. Translated, it gives CASSPGTVKYGYTF.